This T cell receptor beta chain was captured by sequencing in a study of early T cells in non-severe SARS-CoV-2 infection. About the study: It was bulk RNA from unsorted whole blood that was sequenced, and the chains were unpaired.

Researchers attached unique molecular identifiers to individual cDNA molecules. TCRdb used MiXCR to reprocess the 5' RACE reads, holding one entry per CDR3 protein. The table shows approximately 60,000 distinct CDR3 sequences, with 8.8% occurring only once. V gave up 6 bases and J gave up 1 base, with 12 bases separating them. CDR3 length equals 14 residues. This clonotype was seen many times. What it binds is unknown. Overall study findings and caveats: The study's VDJdb matching favored anti-spike CD8 responses and missed private and CD4 specificities.

V is TRBV12-3 or TRBV12-4 and J is TRBJ1-1; the D gene is possibly TRBD1 (6 bases). The specimen comprised whole blood, sampled at baseline. The TCR sequence derives from an adult who was a healthcare worker with PCR-confirmed SARS-CoV-2 infection or an uninfected control (not recorded which). CDR3: CASRLQGSNTEAFF. The CDR3 nucleotides read TGTGCCAGCAGATTACAGGGATCGAACACTGAAGCTTTCTTT.